One sample yielded the 32 T cell receptor beta chains listed below, sequenced in a study of Ad26.COV2.S vaccination and SARS-CoV-2 variants. Described treatment: 19 received Ad26.COV2.S at low or high dose, single or two shots; five or six received placebo; per-sample allocation not given. Collection of the samples took place on day 63 after the first injection of vaccine or placebo. Sequenced by immunoSEQ multiplex PCR; TCRdb stores in-frame clones only, minus some. The data show some 400,000 clones, 89% seen once. The material was peripheral blood, obtained in a trial of Ad26.COV2.S vaccine versus placebo. The receptor source for this set is a person aged 18 to 65 who received the Ad26.COV2.S COVID-19 vaccine or a placebo.

J is TRBJ1-5 and V is TRBV6-5, with 7 bases that match TRBD1. The ends lost 7 bases at V and 3 bases at J; junction bases unmatched: 9. The CDR3 runs 15 residues. CDR1 and CDR2 from the germline V gene are MNHEY and SVGAGI. CDR3: CASTRTRGDNQPQHF. CDR3 sequence (DNA): TGTGCCAGCACCCGCACCAGGGGGGACAATCAGCCCCAGCATTTT.

Concerning this clone itself: In the same sample, other DNA sequences code for this CDR3. The chain joins TRBV18 to TRBJ1-1; D not certain. The V end lost 3 bases, the J end lost 1 base, and 6 bases lay between the germline ends. Germline V gene lookup returns CDR1 KGHSH and CDR2 LQKENI. The CDR3 has 13 residues. The CDR3 region is CASSPLPNTEAFF. In DNA, the CDR3 is TGTGCCAGCTCACCCTTACCGAACACTGAAGCTTTCTTT.

The chain uses TRBV30 and TRBJ2-7, with 9 bases that match TRBD2. The germline CDR1 and CDR2 sequences are GTSNPN and SVGIG (reference sequence). The J segment lost 7 bases and the V segment lost 0 bases, leaving 4 bases of the junction unmatched. CDR3 length: 13 residues. CDR3 amino acids: CAWSVLLAGEQYF. The CDR3 region has the DNA TGTGCCTGGAGTGTACTCCTAGCGGGGGAGCAGTACTTC.

The V call is TRBV29-1, the J call TRBJ2-3; the D call may be TRBD1 or TRBD2 (6 bases each). CDR3 length equals 13 residues. Germline V gene data show CDR1 as SQVTM and CDR2 as ANQGSEA. The V and J ends lost 5 bases and 1 base respectively, with 10 bases between them. The CDR3 reads CSVRRGGTDTQYF. CDR3 nucleotides: TGCAGCGTTCGAAGGGGGGGCACAGATACGCAGTATTTT.

The chain employs TRBV28 and TRBJ2-7; 10 bases agree with TRBD1. The germline V gene encodes CDR1 MDHEN and CDR2 SYDVKM. The length of the CDR3 is 14 residues. V lost 7 bases to trimming and J lost 5 bases; unmatched junction nucleotides: 8. The CDR3: CASNFRDRGNEQYF. The CDR3 nucleotides read TGTGCCAGCAATTTCCGGGACAGGGGCAACGAGCAGTACTTC.

The V gene is TRBV15, the J gene TRBJ2-5, with D possibly being TRBD1 (6 bases). Germline CDR1 reads LNHNV; CDR2 reads YYDKDF (reference sequence). Deletions cut 0 bases from V and 2 bases from J, with 10 bases between. The CDR3 spans 15 residues. In DNA form, the CDR3 reads TGTGCCACCAGCAGAGACCCAGGACAGCAAGAGACCCAGTACTTC. It codes for CATSRDPGQQETQYF. Full variable domain (missing parts from reference TRBV15 and TRBJ2-5): DAMVIQNPRYQVTQFGKPVTLSCSQTLNHNVMYWYQQKSSQAPKLLFHYYDKDFNNEADTPDNFQSRRPNTSFCFLDIRSPGLGDTAMYLCATSRDPGQQETQYFGPGTRLLVL.

This clone turned up a few times. V gene TRBV11-2 combines with J gene TRBJ2-7; 8 bases match TRBD2. V gave up 0 bases and J gave up 2 bases; unmatched junction bases: 3. The germline V gene encodes CDR1 SGHAT and CDR2 FQNNGV. The CDR3 consists of 15 residues. The CDR3, as DNA: TGTGCCAGCAGCTTAGAAGTAGCGGGACCCTACGAGCAGTACTTC. Residues: CASSLEVAGPYEQYF.

The chain is built from TRBV10-3 and TRBJ2-7; the match to TRBD2 covers 11 bases. Germline-derived CDR1 and CDR2 are ENHRY and SYGVKD. CDR3 length: 12 amino acids. CDR3 DNA: TGTAAGACTAGCGGGAATGAGTACGAGCAGTACTTC. Its protein product is CKTSGNEYEQYF.

The chain links TRBV28 to TRBJ1-3; D possibly corresponds to TRBD1 (6 bases). Trimming stripped 6 bases from V and 0 bases from J, with 12 bases between. Germline assignment: CDR1 MDHEN and CDR2 SYDVKM. CDR3 size: 15 residues. CDR3 nucleotide sequence: TGTGCCAGCAGCTCTACAGGGACCTCTGGAAACACCATATATTTT. As protein: CASSSTGTSGNTIYF. The whole variable domain, remainder taken from reference TRBV28 and TRBJ1-3, is DVKVTQSSRYLVKRTGEKVFLECVQDMDHENMFWYRQDPGLGLRLIYFSYDVKMKEKGDIPEGYSVSREKKERFSLILESASTNQTSMYLCASSSTGTSGNTIYFGEGSWLTVV.

This clone showed up just once. The J gene is TRBJ2-7, the V gene TRBV7-2; a weak D match, TRBD2 (5 bases). The CDR3 has 15 amino acids. Germline V gives CDR1 SGHTA, CDR2 FQGNSA. V dropped 0 bases and J dropped 0 bases, with 9 bases sitting between them. CDR3 protein: CASSLARTGSYEQYF. Here the CDR3 DNA reads TGTGCCAGCAGCTTAGCAAGGACTGGCTCCTACGAGCAGTACTTC.

This chain uses TRBV3-1 (or the pseudogene TRBV3-2) with TRBJ1-4; the D gene is possibly TRBD1 (5 bases). The V and J ends lost 1 base and 10 bases respectively, with 16 bases between them. CDR1 and CDR2 from the germline V gene are LGHDT and YNNKEL (reference sequence). This CDR3 has 15 residues. For the CDR3, the DNA is TGTGCCAGCAGCCAAGTGGGGACTTCGGAAATAAAACTGTTTTTT. This sequence encodes CASSQVGTSEIKLFF.

The chain links TRBV2 to TRBJ2-1, with no clear D. CDR1 is SNHLY, CDR2 FYNNEI, per germline. The CDR3 is made up of 11 amino acids. V was trimmed by 5 bases and J by 11 bases, leaving 10 bases between them. CDR3: CASSFTEKQFF. Here the CDR3 DNA reads TGTGCCAGCAGTTTTACTGAGAAGCAGTTCTTC.

The rearrangement uses TRBV7-3 and TRBJ1-1, with TRBD1 as a possible D gene (5 bases). The CDR3 covers 13 residues. V was pared by 5 bases and J by 7 bases, with 14 bases between. The germline V gene encodes CDR1 SGHTA and CDR2 FQGTGA. CDR3 in DNA: TGTGCCAGCAGCCCACACAGGTATGGTGAAGCTTTCTTT. It encodes CASSPHRYGEAFF.

The chain has TRBV7-2 and TRBJ2-2; perhaps D is TRBD1 or TRBD2 (5 bases each). Germline values: CDR1 SGHTA, CDR2 FQGNSA. Trimming pared 6 bases from V and 7 bases from J, leaving 12 bases between. This CDR3 has 13 amino acids. The DNA for the CDR3 is TGTGCCAGCAGAATAGGGGCGGGCGGGGAGCTGTTTTTT. It encodes CASRIGAGGELFF.

V is TRBV19 and J is TRBJ1-4, with 11 bases fitting TRBD1. Per the germline V gene, CDR1 is LNHDA and CDR2 is SQIVND (reference sequence). Germline trimming cut 6 bases from V and 7 bases from J; bases unmatched to any gene: 7. The length of the CDR3 is 15 residues. DNA of the CDR3: TGTGCCAGTAGCACAGCCGGGACAGGGGGTGAAAAACTGTTTTTT. This codes for CASSTAGTGGEKLFF.

The rearrangement uses TRBV29-1 and TRBJ2-1, with 7 bases lining up with TRBD2. Trimming cost V 7 bases and J 7 bases; bases outside gene matches: 10. This CDR3 has 13 amino acids. Germline CDR1 and CDR2: SQVTM and ANQGSEA. The DNA for the CDR3 is TGCAGCGCCGACGGACTAGGGAGAAATGAGCAGTTCTTC. Encoded protein: CSADGLGRNEQFF.

V is TRBV7-2 and J is TRBJ1-2, with D maybe TRBD1 (6 bases). The CDR3 spans 15 residues. The germline V gene encodes CDR1 SGHTA and CDR2 FQGNSA. V lost 5 bases and J 7 bases, leaving 20 bases between the germline ends. This CDR3 is CASSPSVGASGGYTF. The CDR3 DNA sequence: TGTGCCAGCAGCCCCTCCGTGGGGGCGAGCGGTGGCTACACCTTC.

The chain has TRBV29-1 and TRBJ2-4; D unclear. The V and J ends lost 7 bases and 8 bases respectively, with 15 bases between them. Germline V gives CDR1 SQVTM, CDR2 ANQGSEA. The CDR3 has 12 amino acids. The DNA of the CDR3 is TGCAGCGCCGCCGGTTTCAGAGACATTCAGTACTTC. Amino acids: CSAAGFRDIQYF.

The V gene is TRBV11-3, the J gene TRBJ1-4, with D possibly being TRBD1 (5 bases). The CDR3 is made up of 15 amino acids. V shed 5 bases and J shed 8 bases, with 18 bases lying between them. CDR1 SGHNT and CDR2 YENEEA come from the germline V gene. The CDR3 sequence is CASSAGTPAREKLFF. DNA of the CDR3: TGTGCCAGCAGCGCCGGGACCCCCGCCCGGGAAAAACTGTTTTTT.

The chain is built from TRBV5-1 and TRBJ2-5; 10 nucleotides match TRBD1. Unmatched junction bases numbered 5, after V lost 3 bases and J lost 3 bases. Looked up from germline, CDR1 is SGHRS and CDR2 is YFSETQ. This CDR3 has 15 amino acids. The CDR3 DNA reads TGCGCCAGCAGCTGGACCGGGACAGGGGAAGAGACCCAGTACTTC. It yields the protein CASSWTGTGEETQYF.

The chain is built from TRBV6-2 or TRBV6-3 and TRBJ1-2; D gene uncertain. The CDR3 covers 13 residues. Trimming left V 3 bases short and J 8 bases short, with 13 bases between. Germline lookup yields CDR1 MNHEY and CDR2 SVGEGT. This chain's CDR3 is CASSYSGLGGYTF. The CDR3 DNA reads TGTGCCAGCAGTTATTCTGGACTGGGAGGCTACACCTTC.

V and J are TRBV27 and TRBJ2-2; D may be TRBD1 or TRBD2 (6 bases each). CDR3 size: 14 residues. CDR1 and CDR2 from the germline V gene are MNHEY and SMNVEV (reference sequence). V was clipped by 10 bases and J by 3 bases, with 15 bases between them. The CDR3 reads CATPGAADTGELFF. CDR3 DNA: TGTGCCACCCCGGGGGCCGCGGACACCGGGGAGCTGTTTTTT.

This chain joins TRBV30 and TRBJ2-2; 10 nucleotides align to TRBD2. Germline lookup yields CDR1 GTSNPN and CDR2 SVGIG (reference sequence). CDR3 length equals 13 residues. The V and J ends lost 5 bases and 5 bases, in that order; junction bases with no gene match: 2. CDR3 bases: TGTGCCTGGGGACTAGCGGAAACCGGGGAGCTGTTTTTT. Amino acid sequence: CAWGLAETGELFF.

Written as DNA, the CDR3 is TGTGCCAGCAGCTTGGCAGGGGCGAGCACAGATACGCAGTATTTT. Translation: CASSLAGASTDTQYF. This sequence joins TRBV7-9 and TRBJ2-3, with D perhaps matching TRBD1 (6 bases). Germline lookup yields CDR1 SEHNR and CDR2 FQNEAQ (reference sequence). V dropped 3 bases and J dropped 0 bases, with 10 bases sitting between them. This CDR3 comprises 15 residues.

The chain carries TRBV5-1 and TRBJ2-3; TRBD2 matches at 8 bases. Losses at the gene ends were 1 base for V and 4 bases for J; bases not matched to a gene: 8. CDR3 length: 16 amino acids. CDR1 is SGHRS, CDR2 YFSETQ, per germline. The CDR3 region is CASSLSGGRWADTQYF. In nucleotides, the CDR3 is TGCGCCAGCAGCTTGAGTGGCGGGAGGTGGGCAGATACGCAGTATTTT.

This sequence joins TRBV18 and TRBJ1-3; the match to TRBD1 covers 7 bases. V lost 0 bases, J lost 1 base, and 6 bases stayed unmatched. The CDR3 covers 17 residues. Germline values: CDR1 KGHSH, CDR2 LQKENI. The CDR3 coding sequence is TGTGCCAGCTCACCACCGGGACAGCCCCTTTCTGGAAACACCATATATTTT. Its translation is CASSPPGQPLSGNTIYF.

The chain has TRBV27 and TRBJ2-7, with D perhaps TRBD2 (5 bases). The CDR3 contains 15 residues. Trimming pared 5 bases from V and 3 bases from J, leaving 17 bases between. CDR1 is MNHEY and CDR2 is SMNVEV in the germline V gene (reference sequence). This chain's CDR3 is CASSILGPGGYEQYF. CDR3 DNA: TGTGCCAGCAGTATTCTTGGGCCAGGAGGCTACGAGCAGTACTTC.

This chain joins TRBV5-6 and TRBJ1-2, with D unresolved. V was clipped by 3 bases and J by 5 bases, with 8 bases between them. The germline V gene has CDR1 SGHDT and CDR2 YYEEEE. The CDR3 has 12 amino acids. Here the CDR3 reads CASSSDIYGYTF. CDR3 DNA: TGTGCCAGCAGCTCGGATATATATGGCTACACCTTC.

This chain uses TRBV6-6 with TRBJ1-6, with D possibly matching TRBD1 (5 bases). Looked up from germline, CDR1 is MNHNY and CDR2 is SVGAGI (reference sequence). V lost 6 bases and J lost 8, with 29 bases in between. The CDR3 runs to 19 residues. The CDR3 coding sequence is TGTGCCAGCAGGCGACAGCCATCTTCCGTCTTCCTTACGGATTCACCCCTCCACTTT. This encodes CASRRQPSSVFLTDSPLHF.

The chain couples TRBV11-3 to TRBJ1-1; tentative D call: TRBD1 (5 bases). There are 13 residues in the CDR3. Germline CDR1 and CDR2: SGHNT and YENEEA. V was pared by 4 bases and J by 0 bases, with 6 bases between. CDR3 coding DNA: TGTGCCAGCAGCTCGACAGTGAACACTGAAGCTTTCTTT. It yields the protein CASSSTVNTEAFF. The variable domain in full, completed from reference TRBV11-3 and TRBJ1-1, reads EAGVVQSPRYKIIEKKQPVAFWCNPISGHNTLYWYLQNLGQGPELLIRYENEEAVDDSQLPKDRFSAERLKGVDSTLKIQPAELGDSAVYLCASSSTVNTEAFFGQGTRLTVV.

The CDR3 nucleotides read TGTGCCAGCAGCTTGACAGGGGGGGCGTCTGAAGCTTTCTTT. Translating gives CASSLTGGASEAFF. This rearrangement joins TRBV5-4 to TRBJ1-1; 8 bases align to TRBD1. The CDR3 is 14 residues long. Germline V CDR1 and CDR2: SGHNT, YYREEE (reference sequence). J was trimmed by 6 bases and V by 1 base; bases with no gene match: 5.

The V call is TRBV5-1, the J call TRBJ2-5, with 12 positions matching TRBD2. Germline assignment: CDR1 SGHRS and CDR2 YFSETQ. Trimming cost V 4 bases and J 5 bases; bases outside gene matches: 6. This CDR3 is built from 15 residues. The CDR3 loop reads CASSPNTSGRETQYF. CDR3 DNA: TGCGCCAGCAGCCCCAATACTAGCGGGAGGGAGACCCAGTACTTC.